One T cell receptor (beta chain) is described in this entry. The data were taken from a study of T cells after somatic rescue of genetic block. The CDR3 is 15 amino acids. Germline assignment: CDR1 SGDLS and CDR2 YYNGEE. V dropped 0 bases and J dropped 3 bases, with 10 bases sitting between them. The repertoire was sequenced with immunoSEQ multiplex PCR; TCRdb's copy has only in-frame clones and lacks some. The sample holds around 9,700 clones, around 74% seen once. This TCR was recovered from a boy aged 5-17 years. V usage is TRBV9 and J usage is TRBJ1-3; tentatively, D is TRBD1 (6 bases). Sequences were obtained from peripheral blood mononuclear cells (PBMCs). CDR3 sequence: CASSVVAGVGNTIYF. In DNA, the CDR3 is TGTGCCAGCAGCGTAGTTGCAGGGGTTGGAAACACCATATATTTT.